This T cell receptor beta chain was sequenced for a study of cytomegalovirus exposure and HLA in healthy donors. The CDR3 length is 16 residues. The V end was cut by 6 bases, the J end by 2 bases, with 17 bases between. CDR1 and CDR2 (germline): MNHEY, SMNVEV (reference sequence). Study results and caveats: Some TCR beta chains (roughly 160 of them) were listed as cytomegalovirus-associated.

With 60 Vbeta and 13 Jbeta primers, the PCR was carried out. Repertoires were generated with immunoSEQ multiplex PCR, while TCRdb's copy carries only in-frame clones and drops some. This table holds about 190,000 clones, 75% to 90% found once. Remarks on this clone: Its antigen is not identified.

This TCR was recovered from a man between 40 and 49 years old in good health and CMV-seropositive. The chain links TRBV27 to TRBJ1-3; a possible D gene is TRBD1 (6 bases). The specimen was PBMCs. For the CDR3, the DNA is TGTGCCAGCAGGCCTGGACAGTCTGTGGCTGGAAACACCATATATTTT. This sequence encodes CASRPGQSVAGNTIYF.